The next 14 T cell receptor beta chains were all read from a single sample in a study of T cells in Graves' hyperthyroidism and ophthalmopathy. Amplified regions were TCR beta CDR3 sequences from RNA transcripts. The primer set for the first-round RT-PCR of the TCR CDR3 was HTBI. TCRdb passed the multiplex PCR reads through MiXCR, listing each CDR3 protein once. The data hold approximately 380,000 distinct CDR3 sequences, with about an eighth observed a single time. Sample: blood. These receptors were taken from a man over 45 with Graves' ophthalmopathy.

This clonotype was counted many times. The rearrangement joins TRBV5-1 to TRBJ1-1; tentatively, D is TRBD1 (6 bases). Germline lookup yields CDR1 SGHRS and CDR2 YFSETQ. V was shortened by 0 bases and J by 3 bases, with 9 bases between the two germline ends. The CDR3 extends over 14 amino acids. CDR3 DNA: TGCGCCAGCAGCTTGGAAGGGGGGGACACTGAAGCTTTCTTT. Its protein is CASSLEGGDTEAFF. Looking up the rest from reference TRBV5-1 and TRBJ1-1 gives the full variable domain: KAGVTQTPRYLIKTRGQQVTLSCSPISGHRSVSWYQQTPGQGLQFLFEYFSETQRNKGNFPGRFSGRQFSNSRSEMNVSTLELGDSALYLCASSLEGGDTEAFFGQGTRLTVV.

This clonotype occurred many times. This sequence joins TRBV12-3 or TRBV12-4 and TRBJ2-7; either TRBD1 or TRBD2 may supply D (5 bases each). V dropped 6 bases and J dropped 0 bases, with 9 bases sitting between them. The CDR3 totals 13 residues. The CDR3 DNA sequence: TGTGCCAGCAGCCGGGGCGCCTCCTACGAGCAGTACTTC. Its translation is CASSRGASYEQYF.

In this sample, this clonotype turned up a few times. This may arise from a read error, as a much more abundant clone is one base away. The CDR3 DNA sequence: TGTTCCACCAGCAGACCCGGGACAGTAAACAATGAGCAGTTCTTC. Translation gives CSTSRPGTVNNEQFF. The chain employs TRBV15 and TRBJ2-1, with 7 bases fitting TRBD1. CDR1 LNHNV and CDR2 YYDKDF come from the germline V gene (reference sequence). This CDR3 has 15 amino acids.

The chain is built from TRBV11-2 and TRBJ2-5; 9 bases line up with TRBD1. Germline values: CDR1 SGHAT, CDR2 FQNNGV. This CDR3 spans 16 amino acids. J was trimmed by 4 bases and V by 6 bases; bases with no gene match: 12. The CDR3 region has the DNA TGTGCCAGCAGACCGACCGGGACAGGGAGCGGAGAGACCCAGTACTTC. Its translation: CASRPTGTGSGETQYF.

This clonotype was seen ten or more times. For the CDR3, the DNA is TGCGCCAGCAGCCAACAGACTAGCGGAGGATACAATGAGCAGTTCTTC. Its translation: CASSQQTSGGYNEQFF. The rearrangement uses TRBV5-1 and TRBJ2-1; the match to TRBD2 covers 9 bases. This CDR3 is built from 16 residues. J gave up 4 bases and V 4 bases, and 9 bases lay outside the gene matches. Per germline, CDR1 SGHRS and CDR2 YFSETQ.

In its sample, this clonotype was seen many times. The chain is built from TRBV12-3 or TRBV12-4 and TRBJ2-2; D may be TRBD2 (6 bases). V dropped 3 bases and J dropped 2 bases, with 10 bases sitting between them. This CDR3 is built from 15 residues. The CDR3, as DNA: TGTGCCAGCAGTTTGGCGGGAATAAACACCGGGGAGCTGTTTTTT. Encoded protein: CASSLAGINTGELFF.

With regard to this clonotype: A much larger clone is a single base away; this may be a read error. The genes are TRBV20-1 and TRBJ2-1; 10 nucleotides match TRBD1. The last part of the DNA fits TRBJ2-7 better; the J call may be wrong. This CDR3 contains 15 residues. Looked up from germline, CDR1 is DFQATT and CDR2 is SNEGSKA (reference sequence). The CDR3 DNA follows: TGCAGTGCTAGATACCGGACAGGGGGGAACAATGAGCAGTACTTC. Its translation: CSARYRTGGNNEQYF.

This clonotype came up a few times. V is TRBV20-1 and J is TRBJ1-2; D might be TRBD1 (6 bases). The germline CDR1 and CDR2 sequences are DFQATT and SNEGSKA (reference sequence). V gave up 1 base and J gave up 6 bases, with 12 bases separating them. CDR3 length: 13 amino acids. The CDR3 coding sequence is TGCAGTGCTAGAGCCGACAGGTTCAATGGCTACACCTTC. Protein sequence: CSARADRFNGYTF.

This clonotype was recorded at least ten times. The chain uses TRBV5-8 and TRBJ2-7; D call uncertain. The CDR3 sequence is 10 residues long. Germline V CDR1 and CDR2: SGHTS, YDEGEE. V was cut by 4 bases and J by 4 bases, with 3 bases left in between. In nucleotides, the CDR3 is TGTGCCAGCAGCGAGTACGAGCAGTACTTC. It specifies CASSEYEQYF.

The J gene is TRBJ2-3, the V gene TRBV2; 11 bases align to TRBD2. The J segment lost 8 bases and the V segment lost 7 bases, leaving 11 bases of the junction unmatched. CDR3 length: 15 amino acids. Germline V lookup: CDR1 SNHLY, CDR2 FYNNEI. The CDR3 DNA sequence: TGTGCCAGCATTCGGCTAGCGGGAGGCAGGGGTACGCAGTATTTT. Amino acids: CASIRLAGGRGTQYF.

The rearrangement joins TRBV9 to TRBJ2-6; D is ambiguous. CDR1 and CDR2 from the germline V gene are SGDLS and YYNGEE. The CDR3 has 16 residues. The V end was cut by 0 bases, the J end by 0 bases, with 7 bases between. CDR3 sequence: CASSVAPDSGANVLTF. The CDR3 region has the DNA TGTGCCAGCAGCGTAGCCCCCGACTCTGGGGCCAACGTCCTGACTTTC.

Only a few counts were recorded for this clonotype. The V call is TRBV7-2, the J call TRBJ1-4; possible D gene TRBD1, 5 bases. Germline lookup yields CDR1 SGHTA and CDR2 FQGNSA. Trimming removed 2 bases at V and 8 bases at J, with 9 bases between. The CDR3 contains 13 residues. CDR3 in amino acids: CASSLLGDEKLFF. CDR3 nucleotide sequence: TGTGCCAGCAGCTTATTAGGGGACGAAAAACTGTTTTTT.

V gene TRBV19 combines with J gene TRBJ2-1; D is ambiguous. The V gene lost 3 bases and the J gene lost 3 bases, with 3 bases spanning the gap. The germline V gene encodes CDR1 LNHDA and CDR2 SQIVND (reference sequence). The CDR3 is 12 residues long. As DNA, the CDR3 is TGTGCCAGTAGTATCCGCTACAATGAGCAGTTCTTC. Translated: CASSIRYNEQFF.

This clonotype has ten or more counts. This chain joins TRBV20-1 and TRBJ1-4; the match to TRBD1 covers 9 bases. The CDR3 covers 14 residues. V dropped 5 bases and J dropped 8; count of bases not matched to a gene: 9. Germline-derived CDR1 and CDR2 are DFQATT and SNEGSKA (reference sequence). The CDR3 here is CSARRGTGSEKLFF. In DNA form, the CDR3 reads TGCAGTGCTCGCCGAGGGACAGGGAGCGAAAAACTGTTTTTT.